This note documents a single T cell receptor (beta chain) sequence. The V end was cut by 5 bases, the J end by 7 bases, with 6 bases between. This CDR3 region has 11 residues. In germline, CDR1 is PRHDT, CDR2 FYEKMQ (reference sequence). This entry is derived from a study of blood T cell repertoires in COVID-19. Study at large: Material from acute and convalescent COVID-19 was sourced from the United States, Italy and Spain. PBMCs, B-cell-depleted T cells, or T cells provided the cDNA or gDNA that made up the material.

Per the original methods: Scientists estimated how many nucleated cells there were by amplifying reference gene primers. The data were produced by immunoSEQ multiplex PCR, yet TCRdb's version contains in-frame clones alone and is incomplete. That table gives V, J and clone size, and the DNA gave D and trimming. The data hold 90,000 to 110,000 clones, with roughly 83% observed a single time. The TCR was taken from a woman aged 55-75 years with acute or convalescent COVID-19. The specimen was peripheral blood. The genes are TRBV13 and TRBJ2-1; D gene uncertain. CDR3: CASSLSNEQFF. DNA for the CDR3: TGTGCCAGCAGCCTTAGTAATGAGCAGTTCTTC.